This TCR beta chain was obtained from a study of blood T cell repertoires in COVID-19. Looking at the study overall: PBMCs, B-cell-depleted T cells, or T cells provided the cDNA or gDNA that made up the material.

Seattle researchers signed up patients amid active infection and tracked them longitudinally. In germline, CDR1 is SGHRS, CDR2 YFSETQ. The V and J ends lost 1 base and 4 bases, in that order; junction bases with no gene match: 5. The CDR3 has 16 residues. Data came from immunoSEQ multiplex PCR; TCRdb stores just in-frame clones and leaves some out. The table lists almost 250,000 clones, more than 70% of them singletons. Specimen: peripheral blood. This sequence was found in an elderly woman with COVID-19, enrolled during active disease. This rearrangement joins TRBV5-1 to TRBJ1-4; TRBD1 aligns across 9 bases. The CDR3 nucleotides read TGCGCCAGCAGCTTGCAACAGGGGGCGGGTAATGAAAAACTGTTTTTT. Its protein is CASSLQQGAGNEKLFF.